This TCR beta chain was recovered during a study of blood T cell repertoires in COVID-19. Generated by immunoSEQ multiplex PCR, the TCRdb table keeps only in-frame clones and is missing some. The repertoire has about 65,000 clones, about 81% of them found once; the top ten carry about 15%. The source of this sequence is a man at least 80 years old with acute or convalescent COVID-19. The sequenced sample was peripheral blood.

For the CDR3, the DNA is TGTGCCAGCAGCTCCAGGGGCGACTATGGCTACACCTTC. Translating gives CASSSRGDYGYTF. The chain is built from TRBV7-6 and TRBJ1-2; tentative D call: TRBD1 (6 bases). V was clipped by 4 bases and J by 3 bases, with 9 bases between them. CDR3 size: 13 residues. The germline gives CDR1 SGHVS, CDR2 FNYEAQ.